The 21 T cell receptor beta chains listed next were all sequenced from one sample in a study of OX40 agonist ivuxolimab in advanced cancers. Assay: immunoSEQ multiplex PCR; the TCRdb copy retains only in-frame clones and omits some. The table has about 99,000 clones, 90% to 96% seen once. Here the sequenced sample was CD4+ or CD8+ T cells sorted from blood, taken in a trial of the OX40 agonist ivuxolimab. The receptor set was obtained from an adult with an advanced solid tumor such as melanoma, head and neck, liver or kidney cancer.

V usage is TRBV9 and J usage is TRBJ2-3; D possibly corresponds to TRBD1 (5 bases). The V gene lost 3 bases and the J gene lost 0 bases, with 14 bases spanning the gap. CDR3 length: 16 residues. Per germline, CDR1 SGDLS and CDR2 YYNGEE. The CDR3 region has the DNA TGTGCCAGCAGCGGAACTCAGGGATTCAGCACAGATACGCAGTATTTT. Amino acid sequence: CASSGTQGFSTDTQYF.

V usage is TRBV5-1 and J usage is TRBJ2-1; either TRBD1 or TRBD2 may supply D (5 bases each). V lost 0 bases, J lost 14 bases, and 12 bases lay in between. Per germline, CDR1 SGHRS and CDR2 YFSETQ. This CDR3 has 12 amino acids. In nucleotides, the CDR3 is TGCGCCAGCAGCTTGGTAGGGGACGGCAAGTTCTTC. Protein: CASSLVGDGKFF.

The chain links TRBV4-1 to TRBJ2-1; D gene uncertain. This CDR3 is built from 14 residues. V was trimmed by 6 bases and J by 0 bases, leaving 9 bases between them. The germline gives CDR1 MGHRA, CDR2 YSYEKL. CDR3 region: CASRGSSSYNEQFF. The CDR3 nucleotides read TGCGCCAGCAGGGGGTCTAGCTCCTACAATGAGCAGTTCTTC.

This clone came up once. V gene TRBV15 combines with J gene TRBJ2-1; the match to TRBD2 covers 10 bases. Germline V gives CDR1 LNHNV, CDR2 YYDKDF (reference sequence). V dropped 6 bases and J dropped 4; count of bases not matched to a gene: 6. This CDR3 has 15 amino acids. The CDR3 DNA reads TGTGCCACCAGTCTTCTAGCGGGGGTATACAATGAGCAGTTCTTC. Translating gives CATSLLAGVYNEQFF.

This clone was seen only once. V and J are TRBV19 and TRBJ2-2; 9 bases map to TRBD1. In germline, CDR1 is LNHDA, CDR2 SQIVND (reference sequence). This CDR3 region has 15 residues. Losses at the gene ends were 6 bases for V and 13 bases for J; bases not matched to a gene: 15. CDR3 DNA sequence: TGTGCCAGTAGGGGTCGGGACAGGGACAACCCGGGGCTGTTTTTT. Translating it yields CASRGRDRDNPGLFF.

The chain has TRBV5-8 and TRBJ2-1; D gene unclear. There are 15 residues in the CDR3. CDR1 and CDR2 (germline): SGHTS, YDEGEE. With 4 bases removed from V and 0 bases from J, the gap between germline ends came to 11 bases. In DNA, the CDR3 is TGTGCCAGCAGCCTATCCGTCAGCTCCTACAATGAGCAGTTCTTC. Its protein is CASSLSVSSYNEQFF. Variable domain in full (rest from reference TRBV5-8 and TRBJ2-1): EAGVTQSPTHLIKTRGQQATLRCSPISGHTSVYWYQQALGLGLQFLLWYDEGEERNRGNFPPRFSGRQFPNYSSELNVNALELEDSALYLCASSLSVSSYNEQFFGPGTRLTVL.

This chain connects TRBV15 to TRBJ1-1; no reliable D call. Germline V gives CDR1 LNHNV, CDR2 YYDKDF (reference sequence). The CDR3 consists of 13 residues. V lost 1 base to trimming and J lost 1 base, with 4 bases between them. CDR3 in DNA: TGTGCCACCAGCAGAGTACGGAACACTGAAGCTTTCTTT. Protein: CATSRVRNTEAFF.

The rearrangement joins TRBV19 to TRBJ2-2; D uncertain. The CDR3 totals 14 residues. V lost 0 bases to trimming and J lost 5 bases, with 7 bases between them. Germline V CDR1 and CDR2: LNHDA, SQIVND (reference sequence). CDR3 DNA: TGTGCCAGTAGTATAGAGAGTGGGACCGGGGAGCTGTTTTTT. Residues: CASSIESGTGELFF.

The J gene is TRBJ2-7, the V gene TRBV5-6, with 7 bases that match TRBD2. V was pared by 1 base and J by 4 bases, with 11 bases of the junction left unmatched. The CDR3 consists of 16 residues. Germline V gene lookup returns CDR1 SGHDT and CDR2 YYEEEE. For the CDR3, the DNA is TGTGCCAGCAGCTTGTTATTTGCGGGAGTTGGTTACGAGCAGTACTTC. Its translation is CASSLLFAGVGYEQYF.

The chain recombines TRBV7-9 with TRBJ2-1, with 14 bases fitting TRBD2. CDR1 and CDR2 (germline): SEHNR, FQNEAQ (reference sequence). V was clipped by 5 bases and J by 7 bases; unmatched bases: 7. CDR3 length: 16 amino acids. CDR3: CASSPGTSGRGNEQFF. In DNA, the CDR3 is TGTGCCAGCAGCCCGGGGACTAGCGGGAGAGGGAATGAGCAGTTCTTC.

The chain couples TRBV11-2 to TRBJ2-2; the D call may be TRBD1 or TRBD2 (6 bases each). The length of the CDR3 is 15 residues. The V gene's germline CDR1 is SGHAT and CDR2 FQNNGV. Trimming took off 5 bases at V and 0 bases at J, with 10 bases between the two ends. The CDR3 coding sequence is TGTGCCAGCAGCCACAGGGAGGCGAACACCGGGGAGCTGTTTTTT. It codes for CASSHREANTGELFF.

The V call is TRBV7-8, the J call TRBJ1-1, with D hard to call. The germline V gene encodes CDR1 SGHVS and CDR2 FQNEAQ. The V end lost 0 bases, the J end lost 4 bases, and 6 bases lay between the germline ends. There are 13 residues in the CDR3. The CDR3 is CASSLASSTEAFF. As DNA, the CDR3 is TGTGCCAGCAGCTTAGCGTCGAGCACTGAAGCTTTCTTT.

The rearrangement uses TRBV6-5 and TRBJ2-1; D perhaps matches TRBD2 (5 bases). The germline V gene has CDR1 MNHEY and CDR2 SVGAGI. The ends were cut back, 4 bases at V and 5 bases at J, with 15 bases in the middle. The CDR3 loop spans 15 amino acids. Here the CDR3 reads CASSSDWLLDNEQFF. As DNA, the CDR3 is TGTGCCAGCAGTTCGGACTGGCTTTTAGACAATGAGCAGTTCTTC.

This chain connects TRBV28 to TRBJ2-1; D unresolved. The germline V and J ends were trimmed by 4 bases and 5 bases, with 12 bases remaining between them. There are 14 residues in the CDR3. Per the germline V gene, CDR1 is MDHEN and CDR2 is SYDVKM. CDR3 bases: TGTGCCAGCAGTTCCCTAGACACTCACAATGAGCAGTTCTTC. Translated: CASSSLDTHNEQFF. The whole variable domain, filled in from reference TRBV28 and TRBJ2-1, reads DVKVTQSSRYLVKRTGEKVFLECVQDMDHENMFWYRQDPGLGLRLIYFSYDVKMKEKGDIPEGYSVSREKKERFSLILESASTNQTSMYLCASSSLDTHNEQFFGPGTRLTVL.

The gene calls are TRBV5-6 and TRBJ2-2, with 10 bases lining up with TRBD1. Germline lookup yields CDR1 SGHDT and CDR2 YYEEEE. The CDR3 is 16 residues long. Germline trimming cut 0 bases from V and 6 bases from J; bases unmatched to any gene: 5. The CDR3 DNA reads TGTGCCAGCAGCTTGGAGGGACAGGGGATCCCCGGGGAGCTGTTTTTT. Protein: CASSLEGQGIPGELFF.

This chain uses TRBV6-5 with TRBJ2-1; a possible D gene is TRBD2 (6 bases). The CDR3 spans 16 residues. Germline CDR1 reads MNHEY; CDR2 reads SVGAGI. V lost 0 bases to trimming and J lost 7 bases, with 16 bases between them. The CDR3 is CASSYSRAAEGNEQFF. The CDR3 DNA reads TGTGCCAGCAGTTACTCTAGGGCAGCGGAGGGGAATGAGCAGTTCTTC.

V is TRBV19 and J is TRBJ2-5, with D perhaps TRBD1 (6 bases). V was clipped by 7 bases and J by 1 base, with 10 bases between them. This CDR3 contains 13 residues. The V gene's germline CDR1 is LNHDA and CDR2 SQIVND (reference sequence). This chain's CDR3 is CASTKDSQETQYF. The CDR3 nucleotides are TGTGCCAGTACAAAGGACAGCCAAGAGACCCAGTACTTC.

J is TRBJ1-6 and V is TRBV7-2, with TRBD1 matching over 7 bases. The germline CDR1 and CDR2 sequences are SGHTA and FQGNSA. V shed 2 bases and J 8 bases; nucleotides not matched to a gene: 12. This CDR3 region has 17 residues. CDR3: CASSLLPDRARDSPLHF. As DNA, the CDR3 is TGTGCCAGCAGCTTACTCCCCGACAGGGCGAGGGATTCACCCCTCCACTTT.

This chain links TRBV28 with TRBJ2-4; 7 bases are a match to TRBD1. This CDR3 spans 16 amino acids. Unmatched junction bases numbered 6, after V lost 3 bases and J lost 1 base. Germline lookup yields CDR1 MDHEN and CDR2 SYDVKM. CDR3: CASSFKPQGAKNIQYF. CDR3 DNA sequence: TGTGCCAGCAGTTTTAAACCACAGGGGGCCAAAAACATTCAGTACTTC.

The V and J genes are TRBV6-1 and TRBJ1-6; D remains unclear. Germline V CDR1 and CDR2: MNHNS, SASEGT. V was pared by 3 bases and J by 7 bases, with 7 bases between. This CDR3 spans 13 amino acids. The DNA of the CDR3 is TGTGCCAGCAGTGAGGCGGACAATTCACCCCTCCACTTT. It is translated as CASSEADNSPLHF.

This clone came up a few times. J is TRBJ2-3 and V is TRBV2; a weak D match, TRBD2 (5 bases). Trimming cost V 4 bases and J 1 base, with 12 bases left between them. The CDR3 consists of 15 residues. Germline loops: CDR1 SNHLY, CDR2 FYNNEI. CDR3 nucleotides: TGTGCCAGCAGTGTAGTAGCGAGGGGCACAGATACGCAGTATTTT. Residues: CASSVVARGTDTQYF.